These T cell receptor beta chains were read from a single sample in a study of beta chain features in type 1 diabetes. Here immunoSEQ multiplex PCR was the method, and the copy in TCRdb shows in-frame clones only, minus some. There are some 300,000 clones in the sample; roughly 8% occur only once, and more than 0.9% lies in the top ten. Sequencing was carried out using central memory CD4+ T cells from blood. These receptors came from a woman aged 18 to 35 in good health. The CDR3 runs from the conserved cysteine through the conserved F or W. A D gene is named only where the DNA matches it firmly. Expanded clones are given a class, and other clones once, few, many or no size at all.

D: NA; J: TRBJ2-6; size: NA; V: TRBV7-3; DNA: TGTGCCAGCAGCTTTCCCACAGTCTCTGGGGCCAACGTCCTGACTTTC; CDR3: CASSFPTVSGANVLTF
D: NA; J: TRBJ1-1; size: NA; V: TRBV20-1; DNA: TGCAGTGCTAGACGGAGGGAGGAAGCTTTCTTT; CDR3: CSARRREEAFF
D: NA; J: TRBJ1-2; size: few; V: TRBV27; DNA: TGTGCCAGCAGTCATTCGCTCAGGGCTAACTATGGCTACACCTTC; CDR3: CASSHSLRANYGYTF
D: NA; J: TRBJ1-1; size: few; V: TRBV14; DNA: TGTGCCAGCAGCCCCCGGGGAGCCTTGAACACTGAAGCTTTCTTT; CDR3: CASSPRGALNTEAFF
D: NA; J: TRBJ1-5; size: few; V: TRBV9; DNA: TGTGCCAGCAGCGTAGGCGGGGGGCGCGATCAGCCCCAGCATTTT; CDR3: CASSVGGGRDQPQHF
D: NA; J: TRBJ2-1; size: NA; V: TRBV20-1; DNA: TGCAGTGCTAGTGAGCAAAATGAGCAGTTCTTC; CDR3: CSASEQNEQFF
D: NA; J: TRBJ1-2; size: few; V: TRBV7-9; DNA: TGTGCCAGCAGCCATAATAAGGTTCGTCGTAACGGCTACACCTTC; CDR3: CASSHNKVRRNGYTF
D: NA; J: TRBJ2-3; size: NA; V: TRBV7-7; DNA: TGTGCTAGCAGCTTAGGGACTGGCACAGATACGCAGTATTTT; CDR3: CASSLGTGTDTQYF
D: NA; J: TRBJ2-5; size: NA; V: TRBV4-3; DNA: TGCGCCAGCAGTGAGGGGGTAAAAGAGACCCAGTACTTC; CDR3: CASSEGVKETQYF
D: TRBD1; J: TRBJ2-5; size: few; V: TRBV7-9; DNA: TGTGCCAGCAGCTCTGCCCCCCCGGGACAGCCCCAAGAGACCCAGTACTTC; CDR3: CASSSAPPGQPQETQYF
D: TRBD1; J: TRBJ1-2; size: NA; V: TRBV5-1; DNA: TGCGCCAGCAGCCCAGGGGGCGACGGCTATGGCTACACCTTC; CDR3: CASSPGGDGYGYTF
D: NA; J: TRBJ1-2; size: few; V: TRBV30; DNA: TGTGCCTTAACGGGCCCCCCGGCCGGCTACACCTTC; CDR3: CALTGPPAGYTF
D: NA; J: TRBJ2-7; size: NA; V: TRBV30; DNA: TGTGCCTGGAGTGTATGGCCGCCTAACGAGCAGTACTTC; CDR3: CAWSVWPPNEQYF
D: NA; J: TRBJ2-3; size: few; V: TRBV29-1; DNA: TGCAGCGTTGAAGGTCGCCAAGCTTCTAGCACAGATACGCAGTATTTT; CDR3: CSVEGRQASSTDTQYF
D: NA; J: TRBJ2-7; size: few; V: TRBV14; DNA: TGTGCCAGCAGCCAAAACAGCTACGAGCAGTACTTC; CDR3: CASSQNSYEQYF
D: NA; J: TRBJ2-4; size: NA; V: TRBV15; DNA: TGTGCCACCAGCAGAGTGGCCGAAACGGTTCAGTACTTC; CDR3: CATSRVAETVQYF
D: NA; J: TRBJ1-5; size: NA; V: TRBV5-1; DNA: TGCGCCAGCAGCTTGGCAGGGATAGGGAATCAGCCCCAGCATTTT; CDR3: CASSLAGIGNQPQHF
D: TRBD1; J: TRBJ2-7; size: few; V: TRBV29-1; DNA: TGCAGCGTTGGACAGGGTGGTTACGAGCAGTACTTC; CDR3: CSVGQGGYEQYF
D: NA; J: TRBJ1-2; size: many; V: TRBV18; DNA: TGTGCCAGCTCACCATCAGGCGGGGAAAGATCCACCCTCTATGGTGGCTACACCTTC; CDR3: CASSPSGGERSTLYGGYTF
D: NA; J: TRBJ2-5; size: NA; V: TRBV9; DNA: TGTGCCAGCAGCGTGGCTAGTCAAGAGACCCAGTACTTC; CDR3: CASSVASQETQYF
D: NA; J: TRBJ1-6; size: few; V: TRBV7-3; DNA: TGTGCCAGCAGCCAAGCTGGGAATTCACCCCTCCACTTT; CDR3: CASSQAGNSPLHF
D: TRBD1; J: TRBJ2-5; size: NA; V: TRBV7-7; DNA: TGTGCCAGCAGCCCCGACAGGGTTGGAGAGACCCAGTACTTC; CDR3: CASSPDRVGETQYF
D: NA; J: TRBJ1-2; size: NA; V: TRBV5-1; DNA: TGCGCCAGCAGCTTGGAATTGTCCGCTGGCTACACCTTC; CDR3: CASSLELSAGYTF
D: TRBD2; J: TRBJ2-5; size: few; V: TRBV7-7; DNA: TGTGCCAGCAGCCCACAAGTTCGATGGGTAGCGGGACTACAAGAGACCCAGTACTTC; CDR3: CASSPQVRWVAGLQETQYF
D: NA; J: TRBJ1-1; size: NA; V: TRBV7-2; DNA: TGTGCCAGCAGCTTCGGCGGATACACTGAAGCTTTCTTT; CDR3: CASSFGGYTEAFF
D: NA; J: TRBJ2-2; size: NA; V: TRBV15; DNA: TGTGCCACCAGCAGGCCCAACACCGGGGAGCTGTTTTTT; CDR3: CATSRPNTGELFF
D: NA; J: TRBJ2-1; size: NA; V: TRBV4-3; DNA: TGCGCCAGCAGCCATGCTGCCGGAACCAGCTCCTACAATGAGCAGTTCTTC; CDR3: CASSHAAGTSSYNEQFF
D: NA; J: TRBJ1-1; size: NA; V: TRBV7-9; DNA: TGTGCCAGCAGCTTAGGGGCAGAGTGGGGTGAAGCTTTCTTT; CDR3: CASSLGAEWGEAFF
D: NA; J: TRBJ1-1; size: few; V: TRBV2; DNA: TGTGCCAGCAGTGAACAGGCAGGGCTATCGATGAACACTGAAGCTTTCTTT; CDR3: CASSEQAGLSMNTEAFF
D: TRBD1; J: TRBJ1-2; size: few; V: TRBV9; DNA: TGTGCCAGCAGCGCCTCGGGGCAAGGGGGCCGGGGCTACACCTTC; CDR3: CASSASGQGGRGYTF
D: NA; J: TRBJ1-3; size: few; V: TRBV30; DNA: TGTGCCTGGAGTGTGAAGGGCTCTGGAAACACCATATATTTT; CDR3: CAWSVKGSGNTIYF
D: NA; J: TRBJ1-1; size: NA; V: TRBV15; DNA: TGTGCCACCAGCAGAGGCGGGGCGTCAACTGAAGCTTTCTTT; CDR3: CATSRGGASTEAFF
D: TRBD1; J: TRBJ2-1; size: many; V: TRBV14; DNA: TGTGCCAGCAGCTCCCGGGACAGGGGATACTACAATGAGCAGTTCTTC; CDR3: CASSSRDRGYYNEQFF
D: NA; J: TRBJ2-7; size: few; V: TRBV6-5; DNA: TGTGCCAGCAAGGACGGGGAGGTTAGATACGAGCAGTACTTC; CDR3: CASKDGEVRYEQYF
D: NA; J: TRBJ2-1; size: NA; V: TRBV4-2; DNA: TGTGCCAGCAGCCGACCCTACAACTCCTACAATGAGCAGTTCTTC; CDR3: CASSRPYNSYNEQFF
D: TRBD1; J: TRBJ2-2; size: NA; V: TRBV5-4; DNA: TGTGCCAGCAGCCCTGGACAGGATCTTACCGGGGAGCTGTTTTTT; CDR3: CASSPGQDLTGELFF